Following are 25 T cell receptor beta chains from one sample sequenced in a study of post-analysis software for immune sequencing data. Findings of the study overall: Controls had lower frequencies than patients of five or six TRBV segments, which included TRBV5-6, TRBV5-1 and TRBV20-1.

No antigen has been identified for these receptors. Sequencing libraries made from TCR beta cDNA carried unique molecular identifiers. Using its own MiXCR run on the PCR reads, TCRdb lists one record per CDR3 protein. In the table there are 700,000 to 900,000 distinct CDR3 sequences, about 45% of which are singletons. The sample comprised blood. The receptors originated from a girl aged 5 to 17 with multiple sclerosis.

This clonotype was recorded a few times. This sequence joins TRBV28 and TRBJ2-5; D is unclear. In germline, CDR1 is MDHEN, CDR2 SYDVKM. V was clipped by 6 bases and J by 3 bases, with 2 bases between them. There are 10 residues in the CDR3. CDR3 sequence reads: CASRKETQYF. CDR3 DNA sequence: TGTGCCAGCAGGAAAGAGACCCAGTACTTC.

V and J are TRBV7-9 and TRBJ2-7; D perhaps matches TRBD2 (6 bases). From germline, CDR1 is SEHNR and CDR2 FQNEAQ (reference sequence). The CDR3 covers 15 residues. Deletions cut 7 bases from V and 4 bases from J, with 20 bases between. The CDR3 protein is CASTALGGRGYEQYF. The CDR3 DNA sequence: TGTGCCAGCACCGCCCTTGGGGGGAGAGGTTACGAGCAGTACTTC.

This CDR3 reads CSAREPFRGSYEQYF. In DNA, the CDR3 is TGCAGTGCTAGAGAACCATTCAGGGGCTCCTACGAGCAGTACTTC. V and J are TRBV20-1 and TRBJ2-7, with a tentative D call TRBD1 (6 bases). The CDR3 spans 15 residues. Germline values: CDR1 DFQATT, CDR2 SNEGSKA (reference sequence). V was clipped by 0 bases and J by 0 bases, with 12 bases between them.

This clonotype was detected only a few times. The genes are TRBV4-3 and TRBJ2-5; 13 nucleotides match TRBD2. The CDR3 covers 14 residues. The ends lost 4 bases at V and 11 bases at J; junction bases unmatched: 7. CDR1 is LGHNA, CDR2 YSLEER, per germline. The DNA for the CDR3 is TGCGCCAGCAGCCCCGGGACTAGCGGGACTCAGCAGTACTTC. Protein sequence: CASSPGTSGTQQYF.

As to this clonotype: An end of the junction differs from the germline gene, which may be a read error. V and J are TRBV29-1 and TRBJ2-2; 13 bases match TRBD2. Per germline, CDR1 SQVTM and CDR2 ANQGSEA. The CDR3 is 16 amino acids. This CDR3 reads CNVRTSGGYNTGELFF. DNA for the CDR3: TGCAACGTTCGGACTAGCGGGGGATATAACACCGGGGAGCTGTTTTTT.

The chain recombines TRBV20-1 with TRBJ2-5; D remains ambiguous. The CDR3 runs to 11 residues. The V gene lost 6 bases and the J gene lost 5 bases, with 10 bases spanning the gap. CDR1 and CDR2 (germline): DFQATT, SNEGSKA (reference sequence). DNA for the CDR3: TGCAGTGCCCCCCTCGGGGAGACCCAGTACTTC. It is translated as CSAPLGETQYF.

This chain joins TRBV12-3 or TRBV12-4 and TRBJ2-1; a possible D gene is TRBD2 (6 bases). Deletions cut 0 bases from V and 2 bases from J, with 8 bases between. This CDR3 contains 15 residues. The CDR3 loop reads CASSLAAGPYNEQFF. The DNA of the CDR3 is TGTGCCAGCAGTTTAGCGGCGGGACCCTACAATGAGCAGTTCTTC.

This clonotype was found a few times. This chain joins TRBV6-9 and TRBJ1-2, with TRBD1 matching over 8 bases. The CDR3 covers 17 residues. Germline trimming cut 2 bases from V and 7 bases from J; bases unmatched to any gene: 15. From germline, CDR1 is MNHGY and CDR2 SVAAGI. The CDR3 reads CASSYHKSGQGLGGYTF. CDR3 in DNA: TGTGCCAGCAGTTATCACAAAAGCGGACAGGGACTAGGTGGCTACACCTTC.

The chain couples TRBV11-2 to TRBJ2-7, with D maybe TRBD2 (5 bases). V dropped 5 bases and J dropped 2 bases, with 13 bases sitting between them. The CDR3 has 14 residues. The germline V gene has CDR1 SGHAT and CDR2 FQNNGV. CDR3 sequence: CASSPGLRPYEQYF. CDR3 bases: TGTGCCAGCAGCCCCGGACTCCGGCCCTACGAGCAGTACTTC.

The V and J genes are TRBV6-1 and TRBJ2-3; 9 bases align to TRBD2. Per the germline V gene, CDR1 is MNHNS and CDR2 is SASEGT. This CDR3 region has 16 residues. V was pared by 2 bases and J by 4 bases, with 7 bases of the junction left unmatched. The CDR3, as DNA: TGTGCCAGCAGTGAACGGGTAGCGGGAGACCCAGATACGCAGTATTTT. Its protein product is CASSERVAGDPDTQYF.

This chain uses TRBV20-1 with TRBJ2-1; 8 bases fit TRBD2. The V and J ends lost 1 base and 4 bases, in that order; junction bases with no gene match: 12. The CDR3 totals 17 residues. Germline loops: CDR1 DFQATT, CDR2 SNEGSKA (reference sequence). The CDR3 reads CSARGGAGVGSYNEQFF. The CDR3, as DNA: TGCAGTGCTAGAGGTGGAGCGGGGGTAGGGAGTTACAATGAGCAGTTCTTC.

This clonotype was counted between two and nine times. The gene calls are TRBV15 and TRBJ2-6; 7 bases are a match to TRBD1. The CDR3 runs to 18 residues. The junction had 7 bases not matched to a gene; V was cut back by 0 bases and J by 2 bases. Germline loops: CDR1 LNHNV, CDR2 YYDKDF (reference sequence). For the CDR3, the DNA is TGTGCCACCAGCAGAGATCAGGTGACAGGGCCTGGGGCCAACGTCCTGACTTTC. It codes for CATSRDQVTGPGANVLTF.

The gene calls are TRBV5-6 and TRBJ2-5; D ambiguous. CDR3 length: 16 amino acids. Germline V gives CDR1 SGHDT, CDR2 YYEEEE. V dropped 1 base and J dropped 11 bases, with 24 bases sitting between them. This CDR3 reads CASSLRRALLRNEQYF. CDR3 in DNA: TGTGCCAGCAGCTTGAGACGGGCCCTCCTGAGGAATGAGCAGTACTTC. Filled out from reference TRBV5-6 and TRBJ2-5, the complete variable domain reads DAGVTQSPTHLIKTRGQQVTLRCSPKSGHDTVSWYQQALGQGPQFIFQYYEEEERQRGNFPDRFSGHQFPNYSSELNVNALLLGDSALYLCASSLRRALLRNEQYFGPGTRLLVL.

The chain joins TRBV4-2 to TRBJ2-3; 9 bases are shared with TRBD2. CDR1 LGHNA and CDR2 YNFKEQ come from the germline V gene. With V trimmed by 4 bases and J by 7 bases, 15 bases remained unmatched. The CDR3 runs 17 residues. In DNA form, the CDR3 reads TGTGCCAGCAGCCGCCCTGAGGCGGGAGGGATCACGAATACGCAGTATTTT. This codes for CASSRPEAGGITNTQYF.

In this sample, this clonotype turned up a few times. No DNA is shown, since the ends of the CDR3 on it are uncertain; the CDR3 is the one TCRdb lists. CDR3: CASSTSVNEKLFF. The chain employs TRBV6-6 and TRBJ1-4. The CDR3 has 13 amino acids, counting both end residues. Germline CDR1 reads MNHNY; CDR2 reads SVGAGI (reference sequence).

The chain joins TRBV12-3 or TRBV12-4 to TRBJ1-3; D unclear. This CDR3 comprises 14 residues. Trimming removed 3 bases at V and 1 base at J, with 7 bases between. CDR3: CASSLAGSGNTIYF. In nucleotides, the CDR3 is TGTGCCAGCAGTTTGGCGGGATCTGGAAACACCATATATTTT.

V and J are TRBV7-2 and TRBJ2-1; tentative D call: TRBD1 (5 bases). CDR1 is SGHTA, CDR2 FQGNSA, per germline. The CDR3 totals 15 residues. Trimming left V 5 bases short and J 6 bases short, with 17 bases between. The CDR3 region is CASSPRQNRRNEQFF. The DNA of the CDR3 is TGTGCCAGCAGCCCGCGACAGAATCGGCGCAATGAGCAGTTCTTC.

DNA for the CDR3: TGTGCCAGCAGCCTACAAGAGGCGGAGAATGAGCAGTTCTTC. It encodes CASSLQEAENEQFF. V usage is TRBV7-2 and J usage is TRBJ2-7; D is unclear. The J call may be incorrect, as the DNA end agrees better with TRBJ2-1. Germline V gene lookup returns CDR1 SGHTA and CDR2 FQGNSA. The CDR3 loop spans 14 amino acids.

The chain is built from TRBV7-2 and TRBJ2-3; D might be TRBD1 (5 bases). Germline lookup yields CDR1 SGHTA and CDR2 FQGNSA. Trimming removed 1 base at V and 5 bases at J, with 16 bases between. The CDR3 length is 16 residues. DNA for the CDR3: TGTGCCAGCAGCTTAGTGGGCGGACATAAGGGAGATACGCAGTATTTT. It is translated as CASSLVGGHKGDTQYF.

V is TRBV6-5 and J is TRBJ2-7; no definite D call. Trimming removed 2 bases from V and 6 bases from J, with 8 bases in between. The CDR3 covers 12 residues. Per germline, CDR1 MNHEY and CDR2 SVGAGI. CDR3 loop: CASSYPAGEQYF. The CDR3 DNA follows: TGTGCCAGCAGTTACCCCGCCGGCGAGCAGTACTTC.

The chain has TRBV7-2 and TRBJ1-2, with D possibly TRBD1 on 5 matching bases. The germline V and J ends were trimmed by 6 bases and 7 bases, with 15 bases remaining between them. This CDR3 has 13 residues. The germline V gene has CDR1 SGHTA and CDR2 FQGNSA. As DNA, the CDR3 is TGTGCCAGCAGACCCGTACCAGGGTCTGGCTACACCTTC. As protein: CASRPVPGSGYTF.

This clonotype has a single count. The V and J genes are TRBV6-6 and TRBJ2-5, with 8 bases that match TRBD2. There are 14 residues in the CDR3. The germline V gene has CDR1 MNHNY and CDR2 SVGAGI (reference sequence). V shed 8 bases and J 1 base; nucleotides not matched to a gene: 6. The CDR3 reads CASGPLAGQETQYF. CDR3 nucleotide sequence: TGTGCCAGCGGGCCTCTAGCGGGCCAAGAGACCCAGTACTTC.

CDR3 protein: CASSQGRDGDTQYF. CDR3 coding DNA: TGTGCCAGCAGCCAAGGGCGGGACGGAGATACGCAGTATTTT. This chain connects TRBV3-1 to TRBJ2-3; D is possibly TRBD2 (6 bases). The CDR3 runs 14 residues. V dropped 1 base and J dropped 5 bases, with 10 bases sitting between them. Per germline, CDR1 LGHDT and CDR2 YNNKEL (reference sequence).

This clonotype turned up a few times. The V and J genes are TRBV15 and TRBJ1-4; no definite D call. V lost 0 bases and J lost 4, with 12 bases in between. Germline V gene lookup returns CDR1 LNHNV and CDR2 YYDKDF (reference sequence). This CDR3 region has 16 residues. CDR3 sequence reads: CATSRDVRRDNEKLFF. The DNA of the CDR3 is TGTGCCACCAGCAGAGATGTCCGGAGGGATAATGAAAAACTGTTTTTT. The whole variable domain, filled in from reference TRBV15 and TRBJ1-4, reads DAMVIQNPRYQVTQFGKPVTLSCSQTLNHNVMYWYQQKSSQAPKLLFHYYDKDFNNEADTPDNFQSRRPNTSFCFLDIRSPGLGDTAMYLCATSRDVRRDNEKLFFGSGTQLSVL.

This clonotype was detected a few times. The rearrangement links TRBV10-3 to TRBJ2-3; D not certain. The V end lost 8 bases, the J end lost 0 bases, and 9 bases lay between the germline ends. From germline, CDR1 is ENHRY and CDR2 SYGVKD. The CDR3 has 13 amino acids. Here the CDR3 reads CAIGTASTDTQYF. CDR3 nucleotide sequence: TGTGCCATCGGCACGGCAAGCACAGATACGCAGTATTTT.